The present TCR beta chain was sequenced within a study of blood T cell repertoires in COVID-19. Study information: Whether acute or convalescent, the COVID-19 samples came from the United States, Italy and Spain. PBMCs, B-cell-depleted T cells, or T cells provided the cDNA or gDNA that made up the material.

This CDR3 has 14 residues. Germline V CDR1 and CDR2: LNHDA, SQIVND (reference sequence). Between the trimmed V and J ends, which lost 10 bases and 3 bases, there was a span of 18 bases. In the authors' methods: Reference gene primers were amplified, and this amplification served to estimate nucleated cell counts. Produced via immunoSEQ multiplex PCR; TCRdb's table is partial and in-frame only. V, J and clone size are those of that table, while D and trimming were read from the DNA. The sample carries 250,000 to 300,000 clones, 85% to 90% recorded once. This clone occurred a few times. Patients of the Seattle cohort, enrolled during active infection, were followed longitudinally.

The sequenced material came from peripheral blood. The sequence was collected from a woman younger than 45 with COVID-19, enrolled during active disease. This chain connects TRBV19 to TRBJ1-1; the D is unclear. The CDR3 DNA is TGTGCCACTACATGGGCCTCTGGGCACACTGAAGCTTTCTTT. Amino acids: CATTWASGHTEAFF.